The 22 T cell receptor beta chains given below trace back to one sample, sequenced in a study of T cells in Graves' hyperthyroidism and ophthalmopathy. Template material for amplifying TCR beta CDR3 regions consisted of RNA transcripts. The study used the HTBI primer set for a first-round RT-PCR of the TCR CDR3. TCRdb re-derived calls from the multiplex PCR reads in MiXCR, one entry per CDR3 protein. The data show roughly 520,000 distinct CDR3 sequences, around 24% seen once. Sequenced sample: blood. These receptors were taken from a woman between 25 and 40 years old with Graves' ophthalmopathy.

This clonotype was picked up many times. V gene TRBV20-1 combines with J gene TRBJ2-7; the D gene is possibly TRBD2 (5 bases). Trimming stripped 3 bases from V and 1 base from J, with 10 bases between. The CDR3 runs 13 residues. CDR1 is DFQATT and CDR2 is SNEGSKA in the germline V gene (reference sequence). The CDR3 is CSASYRDSYEQYF. The CDR3 DNA reads TGCAGTGCTAGTTACCGGGATTCCTACGAGCAGTACTTC.

V usage is TRBV4-3 and J usage is TRBJ1-3, with D perhaps TRBD1 (6 bases). CDR3 length: 17 amino acids. Per the germline V gene, CDR1 is LGHNA and CDR2 is YSLEER. With 3 bases removed from V and 2 bases from J, the gap between germline ends came to 17 bases. This CDR3 reads CASSQAAAWDTGNTIYF. In DNA, the CDR3 is TGCGCCAGCAGCCAGGCGGCGGCTTGGGACACTGGAAACACCATATATTTT.

This clonotype has at least ten counts. J is TRBJ2-5 and V is TRBV9; 13 nucleotides match TRBD2. There are 17 residues in the CDR3. Germline lookup yields CDR1 SGDLS and CDR2 YYNGEE. After removal of 2 bases from V and 4 bases from J, the junction contained 8 bases not matched to a gene. The CDR3 DNA reads as TGTGCCAGCAGCGTGGGGACTAGCGGGGTTTATCGAGAGACCCAGTACTTC. Translated, it gives CASSVGTSGVYRETQYF.

This clonotype was seen many times. The chain combines TRBV15 with TRBJ1-3; perhaps TRBD1 as D (5 bases). The V end lost 0 bases, the J end lost 2 bases, and 14 bases lay between the germline ends. CDR1 is LNHNV, CDR2 YYDKDF, per germline (reference sequence). The CDR3 extends over 17 amino acids. The CDR3, as DNA: TGTGCCACCAGCAGAGATTTGTCAGGGAGGGCTGGAAACACCATATATTTT. It specifies CATSRDLSGRAGNTIYF.

This chain connects TRBV28 to TRBJ2-5; tentatively, D is TRBD1 (5 bases). Germline loops: CDR1 MDHEN, CDR2 SYDVKM. The CDR3 is 14 amino acids. V was pared by 5 bases and J by 2 bases, with 12 bases between. For the CDR3, the DNA is TGTGCCAGCAGTCCCGCGACAGTTCAAGAGACCCAGTACTTC. Translation: CASSPATVQETQYF.

The gene calls are TRBV28 and TRBJ2-7; D is ambiguous. Trimming took off 3 bases at V and 0 bases at J, with 12 bases between the two ends. Germline V gene data show CDR1 as MDHEN and CDR2 as SYDVKM. The CDR3 is 15 amino acids. Here the CDR3 reads CASSFGHPSSYEQYF. The CDR3 DNA sequence: TGTGCCAGCAGTTTCGGTCACCCGAGCTCCTACGAGCAGTACTTC.

This chain's CDR3 is CASSQVASGQAFF. CDR3 DNA sequence: TGTGCCAGCAGCCAAGTTGCGAGCGGCCAGGCTTTCTTT. V usage is TRBV3-1 and J usage is TRBJ1-1; D gene uncertain. The CDR3 is made up of 13 amino acids. The germline gives CDR1 LGHDT, CDR2 YNNKEL (reference sequence). V was pared by 1 base and J by 11 bases, with 14 bases between.

The V call is TRBV28, the J call TRBJ1-5; D remains ambiguous. Germline values: CDR1 MDHEN, CDR2 SYDVKM. The CDR3 sequence is 15 residues long. V was shortened by 0 bases and J by 4 bases, with 10 bases between the two germline ends. CDR3 DNA sequence: TGTGCCAGCAGTTTATGGCAGTCTTGGAATCAGCCCCAGCATTTT. Translating it yields CASSLWQSWNQPQHF.

In this sample, this clonotype turned up many times. The chain recombines TRBV6-2 or TRBV6-3 with TRBJ2-2, with 7 bases aligning to TRBD1. The ends lost 4 bases at V and 6 bases at J; junction bases unmatched: 8. The CDR3 sequence is 15 residues long. Germline CDR1 and CDR2: MNHEY and SVGEGT. The CDR3 DNA follows: TGTGCCAGCAGTTCCGACAGGGCAGGGTCCGGGGAGCTGTTTTTT. Protein sequence: CASSSDRAGSGELFF.

This clonotype has a count of ten or more. The chain recombines TRBV4-1 with TRBJ1-2; D remains unclear. Germline lookup yields CDR1 MGHRA and CDR2 YSYEKL. The V and J ends lost 6 bases and 0 bases respectively, with 14 bases between them. The CDR3 is 15 amino acids. The CDR3 bases are TGCGCCAGCAGGTCACCGATGCAAGCTAACTATGGCTACACCTTC. It is translated as CASRSPMQANYGYTF.

The genes are TRBV9 and TRBJ2-7, with 12 bases matching TRBD1. Germline V gives CDR1 SGDLS, CDR2 YYNGEE. After removal of 3 bases from V and 0 bases from J, the junction contained 4 bases not matched to a gene. This CDR3 is built from 16 residues. The CDR3 loop reads CASSAGQGANSYEQYF. In nucleotides, the CDR3 is TGTGCCAGCAGCGCGGGACAGGGGGCCAACTCCTACGAGCAGTACTTC.

The sample holds many counts of this clonotype. The V gene is TRBV18, the J gene TRBJ2-7; a possible D gene is TRBD2 (6 bases). The germline CDR1 and CDR2 sequences are KGHSH and LQKENI. The CDR3 is 14 residues long. The V end lost 8 bases, the J end lost 2 bases, and 16 bases lay between the germline ends. CDR3 coding DNA: TGTGCCAGCAGCCCCGGGACGGGAGCCTACGAGCAGTACTTC. This sequence encodes CASSPGTGAYEQYF.

This clonotype was picked up many times. The chain couples TRBV5-1 to TRBJ1-5; no definite D call. The CDR3 consists of 14 residues. The V gene's germline CDR1 is SGHRS and CDR2 YFSETQ. V was clipped by 0 bases and J by 2 bases, with 6 bases between them. The CDR3 DNA reads TGCGCCAGCAGCTTGGAAGGGCGCAATCAGCCCCAGCATTTT. Amino acid sequence: CASSLEGRNQPQHF.

The chain uses TRBV29-1 and TRBJ2-5, with 10 nucleotides matching TRBD1. With 8 bases clipped from V and 5 bases from J, the junction kept 8 bases outside the gene matches. CDR1 SQVTM and CDR2 ANQGSEA come from the germline V gene. This CDR3 has 13 amino acids. The CDR3 loop is CSFRTGGGETQYF. Written as DNA, the CDR3 is TGCAGCTTCCGGACAGGGGGTGGGGAGACCCAGTACTTC.

V and J are TRBV29-1 and TRBJ1-2; possible D gene TRBD1, 5 bases. CDR1 and CDR2 (germline): SQVTM, ANQGSEA. Trimming removed 8 bases at V and 4 bases at J, with 14 bases between. The CDR3 sequence is 12 residues long. CDR3 protein: CSISGDGYGYTF. In nucleotides, the CDR3 is TGCAGCATCTCGGGGGACGGCTATGGCTACACCTTC.

This clonotype was recorded once. The chain has TRBV10-3 and TRBJ2-5; D is unresolved. The germline CDR1 and CDR2 sequences are ENHRY and SYGVKD. Trimming removed 2 bases at V and 5 bases at J, with 9 bases between. The CDR3 spans 13 residues. CDR3 amino acids: CAISEQEAETQYF. In DNA form, the CDR3 reads TGTGCCATCAGTGAGCAAGAGGCGGAGACCCAGTACTTC.

This clonotype was seen more than once but under ten times. The chain is built from TRBV12-3 or TRBV12-4 and TRBJ1-1; possibly TRBD1 for D (6 bases). The length of the CDR3 is 15 residues. Trimming cost V 5 bases and J 3 bases, with 16 bases left between them. The CDR3 nucleotides are TGTGCCAGCAGTGCCCAGGGGCGTGGGGACACTGAAGCTTTCTTT. This translates into CASSAQGRGDTEAFF.

This clonotype showed up just a few times. The rearrangement links TRBV12-3 or TRBV12-4 to TRBJ2-2; a weak D match, TRBD1 (6 bases). V lost 4 bases and J lost 4, with 16 bases in between. The CDR3 loop spans 16 amino acids. In DNA, the CDR3 is TGTGCCAGCAGTTCCCCCAGGGGCAGGGCCACCGGGGAGCTGTTTTTT. Translation gives CASSSPRGRATGELFF.

At least ten counts were recorded for this clonotype. V gene TRBV29-1 combines with J gene TRBJ2-6; tentative D call: TRBD1 (6 bases). This CDR3 is 13 amino acids long. From germline, CDR1 is SQVTM and CDR2 ANQGSEA. V gave up 7 bases and J gave up 0 bases, with 7 bases separating them. This chain's CDR3 is CSAGDSGANVLTF. CDR3 nucleotide sequence: TGCAGCGCAGGGGACTCTGGGGCCAACGTCCTGACTTTC.

The genes are TRBV6-1 and TRBJ2-5; TRBD2 agrees at 8 bases. The CDR3 is 15 residues long. Germline V lookup: CDR1 MNHNS, CDR2 SASEGT. J was trimmed by 7 bases and V by 7 bases; bases with no gene match: 14. CDR3 DNA: TGTGCCAGCATCGCCGGGACTAGGGGGGCAGGGACCCAGTACTTC. Translated, it gives CASIAGTRGAGTQYF.

The table lists this clonotype with many counts. The chain employs TRBV27 and TRBJ1-2; D is possibly TRBD1 (5 bases). CDR1 and CDR2 from the germline V gene are MNHEY and SMNVEV (reference sequence). V shed 5 bases and J shed 10 bases, with 17 bases lying between them. This CDR3 comprises 13 residues. The DNA of the CDR3 is TGTGCCAGCAGTCCAGGGCTCGTCACAGTCTACACCTTC. It codes for CASSPGLVTVYTF.

This clonotype was recorded at least ten times. The chain recombines TRBV12-3 or TRBV12-4 with TRBJ2-5, with D possibly called TRBD1 or TRBD2 (5 bases each). This CDR3 is built from 17 residues. V shed 5 bases and J shed 2 bases, with 21 bases lying between them. The CDR3 region has the DNA TGTGCCAGCAGTACTCGACGGGACGCCATATGGCAAGAGACCCAGTACTTC. It yields the protein CASSTRRDAIWQETQYF.